The 25 T cell receptor beta chains below were found in one sample sequenced in a study of CD8+CD57+ T cells in acquired aplastic anemia. Whoever was chosen for sequencing had shown CD8+CD57+ cell expansion by flow cytometry. Genomic DNA provided the template from which TCR beta VDJ and CDR3 profiles were obtained. TCRdb reprocessed the reads via MiXCR and lists one record per CDR3 protein. This table has 450,000 to 550,000 distinct CDR3 sequences, about a third appearing once. The sequenced material came from sorted CD4+, CD8+, or CD8+CD57+ T cells (not recorded which) from PBMCs. These receptors originate from a human donor with aplastic anemia.

This clonotype has ten or more counts. The chain recombines TRBV9 with TRBJ2-1; D gene unclear. This CDR3 comprises 11 residues. The V end was cut by 4 bases, the J end by 8 bases, with 7 bases between. CDR1 and CDR2 from the germline V gene are SGDLS and YYNGEE. CDR3 region: CASSREDEQFF. The CDR3 region has the DNA TGTGCCAGCAGCCGAGAGGATGAGCAGTTCTTC.

This clonotype came up many times. The chain combines TRBV19 with TRBJ1-4, with D possibly being TRBD1 (5 bases). The CDR3 spans 15 residues. V was pared by 5 bases and J by 4 bases, with 14 bases between. Germline CDR1 LNHDA, CDR2 SQIVND (reference sequence). CDR3 amino acids: CASSPPGRLNEKLFF. The CDR3 DNA sequence: TGTGCCAGTAGTCCTCCGGGACGGCTTAATGAAAAACTGTTTTTT.

DNA for the CDR3: TGTGCCAGCAGCTTACGGGGAGGTCAGGTCGGGGAGCTGTTTTTT. Translated: CASSLRGGQVGELFF. V usage is TRBV7-3 and J usage is TRBJ2-2; D is perhaps TRBD2 (6 bases). Germline assignment: CDR1 SGHTA and CDR2 FQGTGA. V was pared by 2 bases and J by 7 bases, with 14 bases between. CDR3 length: 15 residues.

There are many counts of this clonotype. The chain employs TRBV15 and TRBJ1-1, with D perhaps matching TRBD1 (5 bases). This CDR3 is built from 15 residues. Germline V lookup: CDR1 LNHNV, CDR2 YYDKDF (reference sequence). V was pared by 4 bases and J by 1 base, with 13 bases between. For the CDR3, the DNA is TGTGCCACCAGCACCTGGGGGAGGGAGAACACTGAAGCTTTCTTT. It encodes CATSTWGRENTEAFF.

In its sample, this clonotype was seen a few times. CDR3 residues: CASSESQGAVGNTIYF. CDR3 bases: TGTGCCAGCAGTGAATCGCAGGGGGCAGTTGGAAACACCATATATTTT. The chain is built from TRBV2 and TRBJ1-3, with TRBD1 matching 8 bases. CDR1 and CDR2 from the germline V gene are SNHLY and FYNNEI. V shed 2 bases and J 3 bases; nucleotides not matched to a gene: 6. The CDR3 consists of 16 residues.

The chain links TRBV19 to TRBJ2-7, with TRBD2 matching over 7 bases. CDR3 length: 16 amino acids. Germline CDR1 and CDR2: LNHDA and SQIVND (reference sequence). J lost 7 bases, V lost 5 bases, and 17 bases had no gene match. The DNA of the CDR3 is TGTGCCAGTAGTCCCGCCCGCGGGGGTGTCCGGGAGGAGCAGTACTTC. Translated, it gives CASSPARGGVREEQYF.

The rearrangement joins TRBV19 to TRBJ1-5, with TRBD1 identical over 8 bases. Germline assignment: CDR1 LNHDA and CDR2 SQIVND (reference sequence). CDR3 length equals 17 residues. V lost 3 bases to trimming and J lost 2 bases; unmatched junction nucleotides: 9. This CDR3 reads CASSMDRQGLGNQPQHF. CDR3 coding DNA: TGTGCCAGTAGTATGGATAGACAGGGGTTGGGCAATCAGCCCCAGCATTTT.

The chain is built from TRBV6-1 and TRBJ2-7, with 11 bases that match TRBD1. The length of the CDR3 is 15 residues. V gave up 5 bases and J gave up 3 bases; unmatched junction bases: 6. Germline values: CDR1 MNHNS, CDR2 SASEGT. CDR3 region: CASSLGQGAFYEQYF. The CDR3 coding sequence is TGTGCCAGCAGTCTCGGACAGGGGGCGTTCTACGAGCAGTACTTC.

On this clonotype itself: The junction differs from germline at one of its ends, possibly a read error. V usage is TRBV24-1 and J usage is TRBJ2-5; 11 bases match TRBD2. The germline CDR1 and CDR2 sequences are KGHDR and SFDVKD. The CDR3 has 15 amino acids. CDR3 residues: CAASDGTSGQETQYF. The CDR3 DNA reads as TGTGCCGCCAGCGACGGGACTAGCGGCCAAGAGACCCAGTACTTC.

The chain links TRBV5-6 to TRBJ2-5, with TRBD2 matching over 12 bases. Per the germline V gene, CDR1 is SGHDT and CDR2 is YYEEEE. This CDR3 is 16 amino acids long. V dropped 6 bases and J dropped 1; count of bases not matched to a gene: 7. In nucleotides, the CDR3 is TGTGCCAGCAAGCTCCTAGCGGGAGGGATCCAAGAGACCCAGTACTTC. Its protein product is CASKLLAGGIQETQYF.

Note on this clonotype: This may be a read error: a much more frequent sequence differs by one nucleotide. The chain joins TRBV15 to TRBJ2-1, with D perhaps matching TRBD1 (5 bases). V gave up 3 bases and J gave up 2 bases, with 14 bases separating them. The length of the CDR3 is 16 residues. In germline, CDR1 is LNHNV, CDR2 YYDKDF (reference sequence). CDR3: CATSRGLGGPYNEQFF. In DNA form, the CDR3 reads TGTGCCACCAGCAGGGGGCTGGGCGGACCCTACAATGAGCAGTTCTTC.

This chain joins TRBV4-2 and TRBJ2-3; TRBD2 matches 9 bases. The CDR3 is 16 amino acids. J gave up 4 bases and V 0 bases, and 5 bases lay outside the gene matches. Per the germline V gene, CDR1 is LGHNA and CDR2 is YNFKEQ. CDR3: CASSQEWRGGADTQYF. CDR3 nucleotides: TGTGCCAGCAGCCAAGAATGGCGGGGGGGCGCAGATACGCAGTATTTT.

This clonotype was counted between two and nine times. This chain connects TRBV9 to TRBJ1-3; 8 bases line up with TRBD1. CDR3 length equals 14 residues. J lost 5 bases, V lost 3 bases, and 4 bases had no gene match. Germline V gives CDR1 SGDLS, CDR2 YYNGEE. The CDR3: CASSADRGRNTIYF. In nucleotides, the CDR3 is TGTGCCAGCAGCGCCGACAGGGGTCGAAACACCATATATTTT.

This chain joins TRBV29-1 and TRBJ2-1, with D perhaps matching TRBD2 (6 bases). The V end lost 6 bases, the J end lost 3 bases, and 18 bases lay between the germline ends. This CDR3 is built from 15 residues. Germline CDR1 reads SQVTM; CDR2 reads ANQGSEA. The CDR3 nucleotides read TGCAGCGTCGGGGGTGGGGTATCGTACTACAATGAGCAGTTCTTC. It encodes CSVGGGVSYYNEQFF.

This clonotype was counted at least ten times. The CDR3 nucleotides read TGTGCCAGCAGCGTACAGCCTGAGGACACTGAAGCTTTCTTT. It yields the protein CASSVQPEDTEAFF. The genes are TRBV9 and TRBJ1-1; D is unclear. This CDR3 region has 14 residues. Trimming took 1 base from V and 3 from J, leaving 10 bases between them. Germline lookup yields CDR1 SGDLS and CDR2 YYNGEE.

The J gene is TRBJ2-5, the V gene TRBV5-4, with 7 bases lining up with TRBD1. The CDR3 has 13 amino acids. The germline V gene encodes CDR1 SGHNT and CDR2 YYREEE (reference sequence). The J segment lost 3 bases and the V segment lost 10 bases, leaving 9 bases of the junction unmatched. CDR3 in amino acids: CAGALGTEETQYF. For the CDR3, the DNA is TGTGCCGGAGCGTTGGGGACAGAAGAGACCCAGTACTTC. The full variable domain, its missing parts supplied by reference TRBV5-4 and TRBJ2-5, is ETGVTQSPTHLIKTRGQQVTLRCSSQSGHNTVSWYQQALGQGPQFIFQYYREEENGRGNFPPRFSGLQFPNYSSELNVNALELDDSALYLCAGALGTEETQYFGPGTRLLVL.

The chain links TRBV25-1 to TRBJ2-1; a possible D gene is TRBD2 (6 bases). Germline assignment: CDR1 MGHDK and CDR2 SYGVNS. V lost 6 bases, J lost 1 base, and 16 bases lay in between. The CDR3 spans 16 residues. In nucleotides, the CDR3 is TGTGCCAGCAGCCAAGGATCTCTAGCGTCCTACAATGAGCAGTTCTTC. Protein sequence: CASSQGSLASYNEQFF. Full variable domain (outside the CDR3, taken from reference TRBV25-1 and TRBJ2-1): EADIYQTPRYLVIGTGKKITLECSQTMGHDKMYWYQQDPGMELHLIHYSYGVNSTEKGDLSSESTVSRIRTEHFPLTLESARPSHTSQYLCASSQGSLASYNEQFFGPGTRLTVL.

The CDR3 region is CASSPSPRDRNYNSPLHF. Here the CDR3 DNA reads TGCGCCAGCAGCCCCTCTCCCCGGGACAGGAACTATAATTCACCCCTCCACTTT. The V call is TRBV5-1, the J call TRBJ1-6; 8 bases map to TRBD1. The germline V gene encodes CDR1 SGHRS and CDR2 YFSETQ. CDR3 length: 18 residues. Trimming cost V 4 bases and J 3 bases; bases outside gene matches: 12.

The chain joins TRBV5-1 to TRBJ1-4; no clear D. The CDR3 is 14 amino acids. V gave up 4 bases and J gave up 8 bases, with 15 bases separating them. Germline values: CDR1 SGHRS, CDR2 YFSETQ. CDR3 DNA sequence: TGCGCCAGCAGCGATGGAGGGTTTGGGGAAAAACTGTTTTTT. Amino acids: CASSDGGFGEKLFF. Supplemented by reference TRBV5-1 and TRBJ1-4, the full variable domain reads KAGVTQTPRYLIKTRGQQVTLSCSPISGHRSVSWYQQTPGQGLQFLFEYFSETQRNKGNFPGRFSGRQFSNSRSEMNVSTLELGDSALYLCASSDGGFGEKLFFGSGTQLSVL.

This clonotype was found a few times. V gene TRBV20-1 combines with J gene TRBJ2-3, with D tentatively TRBD1 (8 bases). V dropped 5 bases and J dropped 4 bases, with 25 bases sitting between them. CDR1 is DFQATT and CDR2 is SNEGSKA in the germline V gene (reference sequence). This CDR3 contains 17 residues. CDR3 protein: CSALTQGGLSLSDTQYF. The CDR3 region has the DNA TGCAGTGCTCTCACACAGGGGGGGTTAAGTCTTTCAGATACGCAGTATTTT.

The chain is built from TRBV25-1 and TRBJ1-2; a possible D gene is TRBD1 (6 bases). CDR1 is MGHDK, CDR2 SYGVNS, per germline. This CDR3 has 14 amino acids. Trimming left V 2 bases short and J 7 bases short, with 14 bases between. CDR3 residues: CASSEKGTLGGYTF. The CDR3 nucleotides read TGTGCCAGCAGTGAAAAAGGGACATTGGGTGGCTACACCTTC.

There are a few counts of this clonotype. V gene TRBV20-1 combines with J gene TRBJ2-3; D is possibly TRBD2 (7 bases). From germline, CDR1 is DFQATT and CDR2 SNEGSKA (reference sequence). V lost 5 bases and J lost 4, with 19 bases in between. The CDR3 has 15 amino acids. CDR3 amino acids: CSAPEGGVGPDTQYF. DNA of the CDR3: TGCAGTGCTCCGGAGGGGGGGGTGGGTCCAGATACGCAGTATTTT.

This clonotype showed up just a few times. The CDR3 loop reads CASSPPGGISNQPQHF. Here the CDR3 DNA reads TGTGCCAGCAGCCCCCCAGGGGGAATTAGCAATCAGCCCCAGCATTTT. The chain recombines TRBV7-8 with TRBJ1-5, with 7 bases identical to TRBD1. In germline, CDR1 is SGHVS, CDR2 FQNEAQ. Trimming cost V 5 bases and J 0 bases; bases outside gene matches: 7. This CDR3 is 16 amino acids long.

This clonotype has only a few counts. The V and J genes are TRBV28 and TRBJ1-2, with D maybe TRBD1 (5 bases). Trimming took off 1 base at V and 3 bases at J, with 9 bases between the two ends. This CDR3 has 14 residues. The V gene's germline CDR1 is MDHEN and CDR2 SYDVKM. The CDR3 DNA reads TGTGCCAGCAGTTTATTTGGAGGGGACTATGGCTACACCTTC. Amino acid sequence: CASSLFGGDYGYTF.

This clonotype was counted at least ten times. The V gene is TRBV9, the J gene TRBJ2-7; perhaps TRBD2 as D (5 bases). Germline-derived CDR1 and CDR2 are SGDLS and YYNGEE. Deletions cut 0 bases from V and 2 bases from J, with 12 bases between. The CDR3 is 15 residues long. CDR3 DNA sequence: TGTGCCAGCAGCGTAGAGCCGGCGGGTGCCTACGAGCAGTACTTC. Translating gives CASSVEPAGAYEQYF.